The sequence of this TCR beta chain was determined in a study of spatial heterogeneity in lung cancer. Study details: Across tumor regions, counts of TCR transcripts showed a strong correlation with a T cell module score derived from matched bulk RNA-seq. Study results and caveats: Tumor mutation counts were tracked by expanded intratumoral alpha and beta TCR counts.

This clonotype was observed many times. Its antigen is not identified. A library prepared for alpha chains yielded this beta chain as an off-target read; its size is of little meaning. TCRdb redid the calling of the 5' RACE reads with MiXCR, one entry per CDR3 protein. The table includes about 10,000 distinct CDR3 sequences, around 12% detected once. Time point reported: sample taken at primary tumor resection. The CDR3 loop spans 18 amino acids. In germline, CDR1 is LNHDA, CDR2 SQIVND (reference sequence). V lost 0 bases to trimming and J lost 2 bases; unmatched junction nucleotides: 9. Material: lung tumor tissue, obtained at surgery. The TCR sequence derives from a male donor with early-stage non-small cell lung cancer. The V call is TRBV19, the J call TRBJ2-5; 10 bases map to TRBD2. The chain's CDR3 is CASSIDLWTSGEQETQYF. Here the CDR3 DNA reads TGTGCCAGTAGTATAGATCTATGGACTAGCGGAGAGCAAGAGACCCAGTACTTC. The full variable domain, rest sourced from reference TRBV19 and TRBJ2-5, is DGGITQSPKYLFRKEGQNVTLSCEQNLNHDAMYWYRQDPGQGLRLIYYSQIVNDFQKGDIAEGYSVSREKKESFPLTVTSAQKNPTAFYLCASSIDLWTSGEQETQYFGPGTRLLVL.